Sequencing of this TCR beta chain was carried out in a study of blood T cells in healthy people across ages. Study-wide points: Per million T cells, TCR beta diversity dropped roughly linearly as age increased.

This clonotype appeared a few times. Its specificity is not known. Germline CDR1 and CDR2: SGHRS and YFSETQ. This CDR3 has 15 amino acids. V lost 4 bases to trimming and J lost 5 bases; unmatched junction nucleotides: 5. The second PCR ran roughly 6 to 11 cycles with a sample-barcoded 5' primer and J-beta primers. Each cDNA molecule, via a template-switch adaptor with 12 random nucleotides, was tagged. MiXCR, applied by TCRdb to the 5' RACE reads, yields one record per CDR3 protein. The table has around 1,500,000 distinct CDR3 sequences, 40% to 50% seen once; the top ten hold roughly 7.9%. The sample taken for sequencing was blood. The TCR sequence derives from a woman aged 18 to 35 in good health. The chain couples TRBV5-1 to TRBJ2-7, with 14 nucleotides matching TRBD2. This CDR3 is CASSEGLAGGNEQYF. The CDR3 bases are TGCGCCAGCAGCGAAGGACTAGCGGGAGGCAACGAGCAGTACTTC.